This T cell receptor (beta chain) was identified in a study of cytomegalovirus exposure and HLA in healthy donors. Only in-frame clones appear in the TCRdb table, and some are missing; sequencing was by immunoSEQ multiplex PCR. The table has some 170,000 clones, around 96% seen once. V shed 2 bases, J shed 9 bases, and the junction held 9 bases outside the gene matches. This CDR3 has 14 residues. Germline V lookup: CDR1 MNHNY, CDR2 SVGAGI (reference sequence). The clonotype originates from a woman aged 18-29 years in good health and CMV-seronegative. The specimen sequenced was PBMCs. V and J are TRBV6-6 and TRBJ2-7, with 8 nucleotides matching TRBD1. The CDR3 sequence is CASSYVDRARRQYF. The CDR3 DNA follows: TGTGCCAGCAGTTACGTGGACAGGGCAAGGCGGCAGTACTTC.